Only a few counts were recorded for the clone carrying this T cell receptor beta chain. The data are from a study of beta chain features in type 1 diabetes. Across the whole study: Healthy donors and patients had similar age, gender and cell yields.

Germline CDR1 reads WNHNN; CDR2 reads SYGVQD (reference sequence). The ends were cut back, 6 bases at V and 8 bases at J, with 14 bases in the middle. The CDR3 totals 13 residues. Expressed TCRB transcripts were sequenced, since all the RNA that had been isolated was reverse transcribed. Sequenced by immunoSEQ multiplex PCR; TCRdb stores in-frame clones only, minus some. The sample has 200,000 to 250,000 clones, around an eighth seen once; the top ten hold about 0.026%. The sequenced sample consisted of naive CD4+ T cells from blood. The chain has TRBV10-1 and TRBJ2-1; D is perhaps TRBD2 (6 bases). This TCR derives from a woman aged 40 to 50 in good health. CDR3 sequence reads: CASSRDLTHEQFF. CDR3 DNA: TGCGCCAGCAGCCGGGACTTAACTCATGAGCAGTTCTTC.